Listed below are T cell receptor beta chains from one sample, sequenced in a study of blood T cell repertoires in COVID-19. The repertoire was sequenced with immunoSEQ multiplex PCR; TCRdb's copy has only in-frame clones and lacks some. This sample has roughly 140,000 clones, with 88% found just once. Sequences were obtained from peripheral blood. These receptors all stem from a man aged 50 to 60 with active or convalescent COVID-19. The CDR3 runs from the conserved cysteine through the conserved F or W. The D gene is left open where the match is weak. Size is stated for part of the rows, as once, few or many counts, or as a class when the clone is expanded.

TRBV4-3	TRBD1	TRBJ1-4	once	CASSQEPPGGGGKLFF	TGCGCCAGCAGCCAAGAGCCCCCAGGGGGCGGCGGAAAACTGTTTTTT
TRBV6-2/TRBV6-3	TRBD2	TRBJ2-3	few	CASSYSTSGWSADTQYF	TGTGCCAGCAGTTACTCGACTAGCGGCTGGAGCGCAGATACGCAGTATTTT
TRBV18	-	TRBJ1-1	-	CASSPRGGGSAGNTEAFF	TGTGCCAGCTCACCACGGGGTGGGGGCTCTGCAGGGAACACTGAAGCTTTCTTT
TRBV5-1	TRBD1	TRBJ2-7	-	CASSTGTGKYEQYF	TGCGCCAGCAGTACCGGGACAGGGAAGTACGAGCAGTACTTC
TRBV2	-	TRBJ2-1	-	CASSLDSYNEQFF	TGTGCCAGCAGTTTGGACAGCTACAATGAGCAGTTCTTC
TRBV19	TRBD1	TRBJ2-2	-	CASSVGQGGTGELFF	TGTGCCAGTAGTGTGGGACAGGGCGGCACCGGGGAGCTGTTTTTT
TRBV7-9	TRBD2	TRBJ2-1	once	CASSVDSGSYNEQFF	TGTGCCAGCAGCGTCGATAGCGGGTCCTACAATGAGCAGTTCTTC
TRBV4-1	-	TRBJ2-7	-	CASSQEGRQSPREQYF	TGCGCCAGCAGCCAAGAGGGGCGACAGTCACCACGGGAGCAGTACTTC
TRBV7-9	-	TRBJ1-2	-	CASSLVAGYGYTF	TGTGCCAGCAGCTTAGTAGCTGGCTATGGCTACACCTTC
TRBV18	-	TRBJ2-7	-	CASSAYASRVSSYEQYF	TGTGCCAGCTCAGCATACGCATCCAGGGTCTCCTCCTACGAGCAGTACTTC
TRBV6-1	TRBD1	TRBJ1-5	-	CASSDGTGRRQPQHF	TGTGCCAGCAGTGACGGGACAGGGCGGCGTCAGCCCCAGCATTTT
TRBV18	TRBD1	TRBJ1-4	-	CASSPGQGATELFF	TGTGCCAGCTCACCAGGACAGGGGGCGACGGAACTGTTTTTT
TRBV29-1	TRBD2	TRBJ2-1	-	CSVVRDGAGGVNEQFF	TGCAGCGTTGTTAGGGACGGAGCGGGAGGCGTAAATGAGCAGTTCTTC
TRBV19	-	TRBJ2-7	-	CASSNRQGDEQYF	TGTGCCAGTAGTAACCGCCAAGGGGACGAGCAGTACTTC
TRBV4-3	-	TRBJ1-5	-	CASSQDMKGGGQPQHF	TGCGCCAGCAGCCAAGATATGAAAGGGGGTGGTCAGCCCCAGCATTTT
TRBV18	TRBD2	TRBJ2-1	-	CASRLAGGGNEQFF	TGTGCCAGCAGACTAGCGGGAGGGGGCAATGAGCAGTTCTTC
TRBV24-1	-	TRBJ2-7	-	CATSDYREVQQYF	TGTGCCACCAGTGACTATAGAGAGGTACAGCAGTACTTC
TRBV7-9	-	TRBJ1-6	-	CASSLTGSNSPLHF	TGTGCCAGCAGCTTGACGGGATCTAATTCACCCCTCCACTTT
TRBV6-5	TRBD1	TRBJ1-5	-	CASSYTTGDQPQHF	TGTGCCAGCAGTTACACTACAGGGGATCAGCCCCAGCATTTT
TRBV10-3	TRBD1	TRBJ2-3	-	CAISDPGQGADTQYF	TGTGCCATCAGTGACCCGGGACAGGGGGCAGATACGCAGTATTTT
TRBV6-2/TRBV6-3	-	TRBJ2-2	-	CASSPGLRRSTGELFF	TGTGCCAGCAGTCCCGGACTGCGTCGAAGCACCGGGGAGCTGTTTTTT
TRBV18	-	TRBJ1-2	-	CASSPGEGYGYTF	TGTGCCAGCTCACCAGGGGAGGGCTATGGCTACACCTTC
TRBV27	-	TRBJ2-1	-	CASSSGGRGTFYNEQFF	TGTGCCAGCAGTTCCGGGGGGCGCGGGACCTTCTACAATGAGCAGTTCTTC
TRBV19	TRBD1	TRBJ1-2	-	CASSPLDRSGYTF	TGTGCCAGTAGCCCTCTGGACAGGTCTGGCTACACCTTC
TRBV18	-	TRBJ2-7	-	CATLDSISSGEQYF	TGTGCCACCTTAGACAGCATCTCTTCTGGGGAGCAGTACTTC
TRBV10-3	TRBD1	TRBJ2-6	-	CAISEPQGAGNSGANVLTF	TGTGCCATCAGTGAGCCCCAGGGGGCTGGAAACTCTGGGGCCAACGTCCTGACTTTC
TRBV7-2	TRBD2	TRBJ2-3	-	CASSLVGLAGGVSNTQYF	TGTGCCAGCAGCTTAGTAGGACTAGCGGGAGGGGTTTCAAATACGCAGTATTTT
TRBV6-5	-	TRBJ2-7	-	CASSTPTGPVNEQYF	TGTGCCAGCAGTACCCCGACAGGACCCGTCAACGAGCAGTACTTC
TRBV7-8	TRBD1	TRBJ2-1	-	CASSLRTGGWNEQFF	TGTGCCAGCAGCTTAAGGACAGGGGGTTGGAATGAGCAGTTCTTC
TRBV6-5	-	TRBJ1-6	once	CASSKGTGSLHF	TGTGCCAGCAGCAAAGGTACAGGTTCCCTCCACTTT
TRBV10-3	-	TRBJ1-3	-	CAISESDTRNTIYF	TGTGCCATCAGTGAGTCAGACACTCGAAACACCATATATTTT
TRBV18	TRBD1	TRBJ1-5	-	CASSTAPRGQGESNQPQHF	TGTGCCAGCTCAACGGCCCCCAGAGGACAGGGTGAAAGCAATCAGCCCCAGCATTTT
TRBV6-1	TRBD2	TRBJ2-5	once	CASSAWTSGTQETQYF	TGTGCCAGCAGTGCCTGGACTAGCGGGACCCAAGAGACCCAGTACTTC
TRBV28	TRBD1	TRBJ1-4	-	CASSSGGSEGEKLFF	TGTGCCAGCAGCTCAGGGGGCTCTGAGGGAGAAAAACTGTTTTTT
TRBV4-1	TRBD1	TRBJ1-3	-	CASSQDRDRASGNTIYF	TGCGCCAGCAGCCAAGATCGGGACAGAGCCTCTGGAAACACCATATATTTT
TRBV18	-	TRBJ2-5	-	CASSPPISAGGSETQYF	TGTGCCAGCTCACCACCTATATCAGCCGGAGGGTCAGAGACCCAGTACTTC
TRBV4-2	-	TRBJ2-1	-	CASSQAAAEINNEQFF	TGTGCCAGCAGCCAAGCCGCGGCGGAGATAAACAATGAGCAGTTCTTC
TRBV5-1	TRBD2	TRBJ2-1	-	CASSLGSSGDNEQFF	TGCGCCAGCAGCTTGGGGTCTAGCGGAGACAATGAGCAGTTCTTC
TRBV28	TRBD1	TRBJ2-1	-	CASSPSGQGRNEQFF	TGTGCCAGCAGTCCCTCGGGACAGGGCAGAAATGAGCAGTTCTTC
TRBV7-9	-	TRBJ1-4	-	CASSPRDFNEKLFF	TGTGCCAGCAGCCCCCGGGACTTTAATGAAAAACTGTTTTTT
TRBV30	-	TRBJ1-4	-	CAWSYRENEKLFF	TGTGCCTGGAGTTACCGAGAGAATGAAAAACTGTTTTTT
TRBV10-3	-	TRBJ2-7	-	CAISESLASYEQYF	TGTGCCATCAGTGAGTCTTTAGCATCATACGAGCAGTACTTC
TRBV19	-	TRBJ2-3	-	CASSTQGRTQYF	TGTGCCAGTAGTACTCAGGGCCGCACGCAGTATTTT
TRBV6-1	-	TRBJ1-5	-	CASSEWGDSNQPQHF	TGTGCCAGCAGTGAATGGGGGGACAGCAATCAGCCCCAGCATTTT
TRBV5-8	TRBD1	TRBJ2-5	-	CASSLGRGRVEETQYF	TGTGCCAGCAGCTTAGGCAGGGGGCGAGTCGAAGAGACCCAGTACTTC
TRBV2	-	TRBJ2-1	few	CASSQSGMNYNEQFF	TGTGCCAGCAGCCAAAGCGGAATGAACTACAATGAGCAGTTCTTC
TRBV28	TRBD2	TRBJ2-1	-	CASSLPAGAPNEQFF	TGTGCCAGCAGTTTACCCGCGGGAGCCCCCAATGAGCAGTTCTTC
TRBV19	TRBD2	TRBJ2-1	-	CASKALAGYNEQFF	TGTGCCAGTAAGGCCCTAGCGGGTTACAATGAGCAGTTCTTC
TRBV6-4	-	TRBJ1-1	-	CASSATANTEAFF	TGTGCCAGCAGTGCAACAGCGAACACTGAAGCTTTCTTT
TRBV5-1	-	TRBJ1-4	-	CASSLSTGIEKLFF	TGCGCCAGCAGCTTGAGTACAGGAATTGAAAAACTGTTTTTT
TRBV5-1	TRBD1	TRBJ2-3	-	CASSPGQGATDTQYF	TGCGCCAGCAGCCCGGGACAGGGGGCTACAGATACGCAGTATTTT
TRBV18	-	TRBJ2-7	-	CASSPRGSQSSYEQYF	TGTGCCAGCTCACCACGGGGCAGTCAATCCTCCTACGAGCAGTACTTC
TRBV6-6	-	TRBJ1-5	-	CASSYQGAGQPQHF	TGTGCCAGCAGTTACCAAGGGGCCGGTCAGCCCCAGCATTTT
TRBV11-3	TRBD1	TRBJ2-2	-	CASSSLGQGRGELFF	TGTGCCAGCAGCAGCCTGGGACAGGGGCGCGGGGAGCTGTTTTTT
TRBV28	-	TRBJ2-1	-	CASSLEGSSYNEQFF	TGTGCCAGCAGTTTAGAGGGAAGCTCCTACAATGAGCAGTTCTTC